The 13 T cell receptor beta chains below were found in one sample sequenced in a study of identical twins. TCRdb itself ran the 5' RACE reads through MiXCR, one entry per CDR3 protein. The sample has approximately 250,000 distinct CDR3 sequences; 5% to 7% are singletons. This sample was shared with a second study, whose subject was T cells expressing NK-cell markers.

The material sequenced was CD8+ T cells sorted from blood. Receptors were obtained from a woman aged 18-30 years in good health.

This clonotype was seen more than once but under ten times. The chain recombines TRBV12-3 or TRBV12-4 with TRBJ2-2; TRBD2 matches 7 bases. The CDR3 totals 15 residues. V lost 7 bases to trimming and J lost 4 bases; unmatched junction nucleotides: 9. For the CDR3, the DNA is TGTGCCAGCAAAGGCCGGGGCGGGGGCACCGGGGAGCTGTTTTTT. Its protein is CASKGRGGGTGELFF.

Only a few counts were recorded for this clonotype. The V gene is TRBV11-2, the J gene TRBJ2-5, with 8 bases fitting TRBD1. CDR1 and CDR2 from the germline V gene are SGHAT and FQNNGV. The ends lost 1 base at V and 6 bases at J; junction bases unmatched: 4. This CDR3 has 14 amino acids. The CDR3 sequence: CASSLGTGFKTQYF. CDR3 coding DNA: TGTGCCAGCAGCTTAGGGACAGGGTTCAAGACCCAGTACTTC.

The chain uses TRBV12-3 or TRBV12-4 and TRBJ2-4; no firm D call. With 3 bases removed from V and 7 bases from J, the gap between germline ends came to 4 bases. The CDR3 totals 11 residues. Written as DNA, the CDR3 is TGTGCCAGCAGTTTCGGTAACATTCAGTACTTC. As protein: CASSFGNIQYF.

The table lists this clonotype with a few counts. The V call is TRBV7-6, the J call TRBJ1-6; D ambiguous. Trimming stripped 3 bases from V and 9 bases from J, with 15 bases between. CDR3 size: 15 residues. CDR1 is SGHVS and CDR2 is FNYEAQ in the germline V gene. CDR3 sequence: CASSLREGFGSPLHF. DNA of the CDR3: TGTGCCAGCAGCTTGAGGGAGGGCTTTGGTTCACCCCTCCACTTT.

The sample holds a few counts of this clonotype. The rearrangement uses TRBV6-5 and TRBJ2-2, with D unresolved. The CDR3 is made up of 11 amino acids. The germline gives CDR1 MNHEY, CDR2 SVGAGI. Trimming removed 6 bases at V and 4 bases at J, with 3 bases between. CDR3: CASRSTGELFF. As DNA, the CDR3 is TGTGCCAGCAGAAGCACCGGGGAGCTGTTTTTT.

This clonotype has only a few counts. The chain employs TRBV9 and TRBJ2-6; D gene ambiguous. CDR3 size: 15 residues. V dropped 0 bases and J dropped 3 bases, with 7 bases sitting between them. CDR1 and CDR2 from the germline V gene are SGDLS and YYNGEE. In nucleotides, the CDR3 is TGTGCCAGCAGCGTAGGCTGGGGTGGGGCCAACGTCCTGACTTTC. It specifies CASSVGWGGANVLTF.

This clonotype appeared a few times. This chain uses TRBV6-1 with TRBJ2-7; TRBD1 is a possible D gene (5 bases). Trimming pared 7 bases from V and 2 bases from J, leaving 15 bases between. This CDR3 is built from 14 residues. Per germline, CDR1 MNHNS and CDR2 SASEGT. The chain's CDR3 is CASNPSQETYEQYF. As DNA, the CDR3 is TGTGCCAGCAACCCCTCACAGGAAACCTACGAGCAGTACTTC.

Many counts were recorded for this clonotype. This chain joins TRBV20-1 and TRBJ2-1; D is unclear. V gave up 3 bases and J gave up 2 bases, with 14 bases separating them. Germline V gene sequence: CDR1 DFQATT, CDR2 SNEGSKA (reference sequence). The CDR3 is made up of 15 amino acids. CDR3 sequence (DNA): TGCAGTGCTAGCGACTCTCAGCAGCCCTACAATGAGCAGTTCTTC. Translated: CSASDSQQPYNEQFF.

This clonotype appeared a few times. The chain joins TRBV20-1 to TRBJ2-7; possibly TRBD1 for D (5 bases). This CDR3 has 14 residues. Trimming left V 1 base short and J 3 bases short, with 13 bases between. Germline V gene lookup returns CDR1 DFQATT and CDR2 SNEGSKA (reference sequence). CDR3 in DNA: TGCAGTGCTAGAGGGACAACATTGTACTACGAGCAGTACTTC. Translation gives CSARGTTLYYEQYF.

This clonotype was seen many times. This chain connects TRBV11-2 to TRBJ1-1; unclear D gene. The germline V gene has CDR1 SGHAT and CDR2 FQNNGV. The V gene lost 5 bases and the J gene lost 0 bases, with 13 bases spanning the gap. This CDR3 comprises 15 residues. The CDR3 bases are TGTGCCAGCAGCCATCCTTCGGGAGTGAACACTGAAGCTTTCTTT. This codes for CASSHPSGVNTEAFF.

The chain is built from TRBV6-2 or TRBV6-3 and TRBJ2-3; D is perhaps TRBD2 (5 bases). The V gene's germline CDR1 is MNHEY and CDR2 SVGEGT. This CDR3 has 16 amino acids. V dropped 5 bases and J dropped 2 bases, with 17 bases sitting between them. CDR3 region: CASSPPRLPNTDTQYF. The CDR3 nucleotides are TGTGCCAGCAGTCCGCCCCGACTACCCAACACAGATACGCAGTATTTT.

The table lists this clonotype with a few counts. The chain uses TRBV20-1 and TRBJ1-1; D is ambiguous. Germline-derived CDR1 and CDR2 are DFQATT and SNEGSKA (reference sequence). Trimming removed 6 bases at V and 0 bases at J, with 5 bases between. This CDR3 has 11 residues. CDR3 sequence: CSAGLNTEAFF. CDR3 nucleotides: TGCAGTGCGGGATTGAACACTGAAGCTTTCTTT.

The sample holds many counts of this clonotype. The chain joins TRBV7-8 to TRBJ1-1, with D possibly TRBD1 on 6 matching bases. This CDR3 comprises 15 residues. Looked up from germline, CDR1 is SGHVS and CDR2 is FQNEAQ. V lost 5 bases and J 3 bases, leaving 16 bases between the germline ends. CDR3 DNA: TGTGCCAGCAGCCCCTGGACAGTCCGGTACACTGAAGCTTTCTTT. Residues: CASSPWTVRYTEAFF.